The next 27 T cell receptor beta chains were all read from a single sample in a study of blood T cells in healthy people across ages. For the second PCR, which ran for 7 to 11 cycles, a sample-barcoded 5' primer and a J-beta primer mix were used. TCRdb reprocessed the 5' RACE reads via MiXCR and lists one record per CDR3 protein. In the table there are about 1,400,000 distinct CDR3 sequences, 59% of which are singletons. Specimen: blood. These receptor sequences come from a young man in good health.

The J gene is TRBJ2-4, the V gene TRBV28; D possibly corresponds to TRBD1 (6 bases). The end of the DNA fits TRBJ2-7 better, so the J call may be wrong. Germline CDR1 reads MDHEN; CDR2 reads SYDVKM. The CDR3 is made up of 14 amino acids. In DNA, the CDR3 is TGTGCCAGCAGGGAACAGGGTGCTTTCTACGAGCAGTACTTC. Translated: CASREQGAFYEQYF.

V gene TRBV4-3 combines with J gene TRBJ2-2; D not certain. V lost 0 bases and J lost 8, with 7 bases in between. The germline V gene encodes CDR1 LGHNA and CDR2 YSLEER. CDR3 length: 13 residues. This CDR3 reads CASSQDSEGELFF. The CDR3 DNA sequence: TGCGCCAGCAGCCAAGATAGTGAGGGGGAGCTGTTTTTT.

This clonotype came up once. This may stem from a read error, because a much larger clone lies one nucleotide away. V is TRBV20-1 and J is TRBJ2-5; the D is unclear. Gene TRBJ2-7 matches the end of the DNA better, so the J call may be wrong. CDR1 and CDR2 from the germline V gene are DFQATT and SNEGSKA (reference sequence). The CDR3 totals 12 residues. The CDR3 spells CSARVLTHEQYF. The DNA for the CDR3 is TGCAGTGCTAGAGTCCTCACCCACGAGCAGTACTTC.

The DNA of the CDR3 is TGTGCCAGCTGCCCTTTGGTGGGGGCGGAGGTCAACACCGGGGAGCTGTTTTTT. Translation gives CASCPLVGAEVNTGELFF. V gene TRBV13 combines with J gene TRBJ2-2, with D possibly TRBD1 on 6 matching bases. The CDR3 loop spans 18 amino acids. Looked up from germline, CDR1 is PRHDT and CDR2 is FYEKMQ (reference sequence). The V end was cut by 8 bases, the J end by 2 bases, with 24 bases between.

This clonotype was seen ten or more times. This chain joins TRBV24-1 and TRBJ2-7; perhaps TRBD2 as D (5 bases). With 5 bases removed from V and 3 bases from J, the gap between germline ends came to 13 bases. The CDR3 runs to 14 residues. Germline CDR1 reads KGHDR; CDR2 reads SFDVKD. CDR3 DNA sequence: TGTGCCACCAGTGGAGAGAGGGCCCTCTACGAGCAGTACTTC. It specifies CATSGERALYEQYF.

The chain links TRBV20-1 to TRBJ2-7, with a tentative D call TRBD2 (5 bases). CDR3 length: 15 amino acids. V dropped 0 bases and J dropped 1 base, with 13 bases sitting between them. Per germline, CDR1 DFQATT and CDR2 SNEGSKA (reference sequence). CDR3 in amino acids: CSARDQMTGSYEQYF. CDR3 sequence (DNA): TGCAGTGCTAGAGATCAGATGACGGGATCCTACGAGCAGTACTTC.

V gene TRBV4-1 combines with J gene TRBJ2-5; 9 bases are a match to TRBD2. The CDR3 covers 15 residues. The ends lost 0 bases at V and 4 bases at J; junction bases unmatched: 3. Germline loops: CDR1 MGHRA, CDR2 YSYEKL. The CDR3: CASSQEPGLAETQYF. As DNA, the CDR3 is TGCGCCAGCAGCCAAGAACCGGGACTAGCAGAGACCCAGTACTTC.

This chain joins TRBV27 and TRBJ2-1, with a tentative D call TRBD2 (5 bases). Germline V gene sequence: CDR1 MNHEY, CDR2 SMNVEV (reference sequence). This CDR3 is built from 13 residues. V dropped 5 bases and J dropped 8 bases, with 13 bases sitting between them. The CDR3 region has the DNA TGTGCCAGCAGTATCGGGATGGGTGATGAGCAGTTCTTC. It is translated as CASSIGMGDEQFF.

V usage is TRBV27 and J usage is TRBJ2-5; the match to TRBD1 covers 8 bases. Germline CDR1 and CDR2: MNHEY and SMNVEV (reference sequence). V trimming: 6 bases; J trimming: 11 bases; junction bases outside the gene matches: 14. This CDR3 spans 14 amino acids. CDR3 in amino acids: CASRMDRDDYQQYF. CDR3 DNA sequence: TGTGCCAGCAGGATGGACAGGGATGACTACCAGCAGTACTTC.

The chain recombines TRBV29-1 with TRBJ2-7; maybe TRBD2 (6 bases). The ends were cut back, 4 bases at V and 2 bases at J, with 9 bases in the middle. The germline V gene has CDR1 SQVTM and CDR2 ANQGSEA. The CDR3 consists of 12 residues. The DNA of the CDR3 is TGCAGCGTTGGGCTAGCGCCCTACGAGCAGTACTTC. Amino acids: CSVGLAPYEQYF.

V usage is TRBV12-3 or TRBV12-4 and J usage is TRBJ2-7, with 7 bases aligning to TRBD1. CDR3 length: 14 amino acids. The junction had 6 bases not matched to a gene; V was cut back by 5 bases and J by 2 bases. CDR3 bases: TGTGCCAGCAGTGGGGACAGTCTAACCTACGAGCAGTACTTC. It codes for CASSGDSLTYEQYF.

On this clonotype: A read error may explain this, as a much larger clone is one base away. The V call is TRBV27, the J call TRBJ2-7; D is uncertain. V lost 4 bases to trimming and J lost 8 bases, with 9 bases between them. This CDR3 spans 11 amino acids. CDR1 and CDR2 from the germline V gene are MNHEY and SMNVEV (reference sequence). The CDR3 nucleotides are TGTGCCAGCAGTTGGGGTAACAAGCAGTACTTC. Translation gives CASSWGNKQYF.

This chain connects TRBV6-5 to TRBJ1-1; tentatively, D is TRBD1 (5 bases). CDR1 and CDR2 (germline): MNHEY, SVGAGI. CDR3 length: 16 amino acids. Trimming took 7 bases from V and 1 from J, leaving 19 bases between them. The CDR3 region is CASMPPEARGNTEAFF. The DNA for the CDR3 is TGTGCCAGCATGCCACCCGAGGCGAGGGGGAACACTGAAGCTTTCTTT.

The V gene is TRBV7-8, the J gene TRBJ2-1; 12 nucleotides line up with TRBD2. Germline V lookup: CDR1 SGHVS, CDR2 FQNEAQ. The CDR3 sequence is 15 residues long. V lost 4 bases, J lost 7 bases, and 5 bases stayed unmatched. The CDR3 protein is CASSWGLAGLNEQFF. The CDR3 DNA follows: TGTGCCAGCAGCTGGGGACTAGCGGGCCTGAATGAGCAGTTCTTC. The variable domain in full, completed from reference TRBV7-8 and TRBJ2-1, reads GAGVSQSPRYKVAKRGQDVALRCDPISGHVSLFWYQQALGQGPEFLTYFQNEAQLDKSGLPSDRFFAERPEGSVSTLKIQRTQQEDSAVYLCASSWGLAGLNEQFFGPGTRLTVL.

A few counts support this clonotype. This chain uses TRBV10-3 with TRBJ2-4; TRBD1 agrees at 8 bases. The end of the DNA fits TRBJ2-7 better, so the J call may be wrong. The V gene's germline CDR1 is ENHRY and CDR2 SYGVKD. The CDR3 is made up of 13 amino acids. CDR3 residues: CAIRGDRLNEQYF. The CDR3 DNA follows: TGTGCCATCAGGGGGGACAGGCTTAACGAGCAGTACTTC.

The V and J genes are TRBV24-1 and TRBJ2-5; D is ambiguous. The CDR3 is 13 amino acids. The ends were cut back, 2 bases at V and 5 bases at J, with 8 bases in the middle. CDR1 and CDR2 from the germline V gene are KGHDR and SFDVKD. The CDR3 DNA follows: TGTGCCACCAGTGATTCTCCTGGGGAGACCCAGTACTTC. Residues: CATSDSPGETQYF.

This rearrangement joins TRBV5-6 to TRBJ1-1; D is unclear. V was shortened by 6 bases and J by 4 bases, with 19 bases between the two germline ends. The CDR3 runs to 15 residues. Germline values: CDR1 SGHDT, CDR2 YYEEEE. The CDR3 sequence: CASTVMIWALTEAFF. The CDR3 region has the DNA TGTGCCAGCACCGTTATGATATGGGCTCTCACTGAAGCTTTCTTT.

The V gene is TRBV9, the J gene TRBJ2-3; tentative D call: TRBD2 (5 bases). Trimming took off 5 bases at V and 2 bases at J, with 9 bases between the two ends. Per the germline V gene, CDR1 is SGDLS and CDR2 is YYNGEE. The CDR3 is 13 residues long. The CDR3: CASRTTATDTQYF. The CDR3 DNA reads TGTGCCAGCAGGACTACTGCCACAGATACGCAGTATTTT.

This clonotype was seen a few times. The V call is TRBV12-3 or TRBV12-4, the J call TRBJ1-2, with 7 bases matching TRBD1. Trimming at V came to 9 bases and at J to 5 bases, leaving 6 bases not matched to a gene. The CDR3 spans 12 residues. As DNA, the CDR3 is TGTGCCAGTAGACAGGGACCTTATGGCTACACCTTC. This encodes CASRQGPYGYTF.

The chain combines TRBV24-1 with TRBJ2-3, with TRBD1 matching over 7 bases. Germline trimming cut 4 bases from V and 2 bases from J; bases unmatched to any gene: 8. There are 16 residues in the CDR3. Germline V gene data show CDR1 as KGHDR and CDR2 as SFDVKD. CDR3 amino acids: CATSESGQPSTDTQYF. The CDR3 nucleotides read TGTGCCACCAGTGAATCGGGACAGCCCTCCACAGATACGCAGTATTTT.

J is TRBJ2-3 and V is TRBV6-6; 8 bases are a match to TRBD2. This CDR3 is 16 amino acids long. Germline CDR1 and CDR2: MNHNY and SVGAGI (reference sequence). V lost 2 bases to trimming and J lost 2 bases; unmatched junction nucleotides: 6. The CDR3 sequence is CASSYRAGVTTDTQYF. The DNA of the CDR3 is TGTGCCAGCAGTTACAGAGCGGGGGTGACCACAGATACGCAGTATTTT.

This clonotype was observed once. The chain carries TRBV21-1 and TRBJ1-1; the table gives TRBD1 as D, unverified against the DNA. TRBV21-1 counts as a pseudogene. CDR3 length equals 16 residues. CDR3 in DNA: TGTGCCAGCAGCAATGGGTACAAGGGGATGAACACTGAAGCTTTCTTT. The encoded protein is CASSNGYKGMNTEAFF.

V usage is TRBV4-3 and J usage is TRBJ2-7, with D perhaps TRBD1 or TRBD2 (5 bases each). The germline V gene encodes CDR1 LGHNA and CDR2 YSLEER. V was clipped by 0 bases and J by 6 bases, with 18 bases between them. The CDR3 has 16 residues. CDR3 nucleotide sequence: TGCGCCAGCAGCCAAGATCATACAGGAGGCCCTCGCGAGCAGTACTTC. This encodes CASSQDHTGGPREQYF.

The chain combines TRBV7-8 with TRBJ2-5; 9 nucleotides line up with TRBD1. The J call is in doubt because the DNA end fits TRBJ2-7 better. The CDR3 covers 14 residues. Germline V gives CDR1 SGHVS, CDR2 FQNEAQ. CDR3 protein: CASSLRTGECEQYF. CDR3 bases: TGTGCCAGCAGCCTCCGGACAGGGGAATGCGAGCAGTACTTC.

The chain carries TRBV12-5 and TRBJ1-2; D uncertain. CDR3 length: 11 residues. Germline CDR1 is LGHNT and CDR2 is FRNRAP. V dropped 4 bases and J dropped 8 bases, with 8 bases sitting between them. The CDR3 here is CASGSPSGYTF. Here the CDR3 DNA reads TGTGCTAGTGGTTCTCCATCGGGCTACACCTTC.

The V gene is TRBV11-2, the J gene TRBJ1-1, with a weak D call TRBD1 (5 bases). The CDR3 spans 15 residues. V was cut by 5 bases and J by 0 bases, with 13 bases left in between. Per germline, CDR1 SGHAT and CDR2 FQNNGV. CDR3 in amino acids: CASSKIRVVNTEAFF. The CDR3 coding sequence is TGTGCCAGCAGCAAAATCAGGGTAGTGAACACTGAAGCTTTCTTT.

This chain uses TRBV29-1 with TRBJ2-7, with D possibly being TRBD1 (6 bases). CDR3 length: 12 residues. V was cut by 4 bases and J by 3 bases, with 10 bases left in between. Looked up from germline, CDR1 is SQVTM and CDR2 is ANQGSEA. The CDR3 DNA reads as TGCAGCGTTGTGGACAGAAACTACGAGCAGTACTTC. It encodes CSVVDRNYEQYF.